These T cell receptor beta chains were read from a single sample in a study of long-term antiretroviral therapy in people with HIV. Repertoires were generated with immunoSEQ multiplex PCR, while TCRdb's copy carries only in-frame clones and drops some. Here the sample spans about 9,000 clones, roughly 84% being singletons. The sample here was unsorted PBMCs, taken 0.3 years before starting antiretroviral therapy. The receptors originated from a young man with HIV. CDR3s include the opening cysteine and the closing phenylalanine or tryptophan. D genes are given only for firm matches. Clone size is stated in some rows and not others, as once, few, many or a class when expanded.

j_call v_call d_call clone_size cdr3_aa cdr3_nt
TRBJ1-4 TRBV6-6 . . CASSYLAGHLYEKLFF TGTGCCAGCAGTTACCTAGCGGGACACCTATACGAAAAACTGTTTTTT
TRBJ2-1 TRBV7-8 . . CASSLEVGSISSYNEQFF TGTGCCAGCAGCTTAGAGGTTGGGTCCATTAGCTCCTACAATGAGCAGTTCTTC
TRBJ1-3 TRBV7-7 . . CASSPDRRNTIYF TGTGCTAGCAGCCCGGACAGAAGAAACACCATATATTTT
TRBJ2-7 TRBV5-1 TRBD1 . CASSLVGTGVDEQYF TGCGCCAGCAGCTTGGTAGGGACAGGGGTGGACGAGCAGTACTTC
TRBJ2-6 TRBV19 . . CASSIGTASGANVLTF TGTGCCAGTAGTATAGGGACAGCTTCTGGGGCCAACGTCCTGACTTTC
TRBJ2-2 TRBV5-1 . . CASSGDIANTGELFF TGCGCCAGCTCGGGGGACATTGCGAACACCGGGGAGCTGTTTTTT
TRBJ1-1 TRBV6-1 TRBD1 . CASSSDRQRTEAFF TGTGCCAGCAGTTCGGACAGGCAAAGGACTGAAGCTTTCTTT
TRBJ2-2 TRBV7-8 . . CASSLGGSGVTGELFF TGTGCCAGCAGCTTAGGCGGTAGCGGAGTTACCGGGGAGCTGTTTTTT
TRBJ1-1 TRBV27 . . CASRTTLQGPLNTEAFF TGTGCCAGCAGAACCACATTACAGGGTCCCTTGAACACTGAAGCTTTCTTT
TRBJ1-1 TRBV28 . few CASSFTNTNTEAFF TGTGCCAGCAGTTTCACCAACACGAACACTGAAGCTTTCTTT
TRBJ2-2 TRBV30 . . CAWTPMRVANTGELFF TGTGCCTGGACCCCGATGAGGGTCGCGAACACCGGGGAGCTGTTTTTT
TRBJ2-1 TRBV7-6 . . CASSSGGGANNEQFF TGTGCCAGCAGCTCCGGTGGAGGGGCCAACAATGAGCAGTTCTTC
TRBJ1-4 TRBV9 . . CASSVAVEGEKLFF TGTGCCAGCAGCGTAGCAGTGGAGGGTGAAAAACTGTTTTTT
TRBJ2-1 TRBV15 TRBD2 . CATSKSTSGASYNEQFF TGTGCCACCAGCAAGTCAACTAGCGGGGCCTCCTACAATGAGCAGTTCTTC
TRBJ1-2 TRBV6-6 . . CASSYEGSVYGYTF TGTGCCAGCAGTTACGAGGGGAGCGTCTATGGCTACACCTTC